The rows below give T cell receptor beta chains drawn from one sample of a study of T cell responses to AZD1222 COVID-19 vaccine. Produced via immunoSEQ multiplex PCR; TCRdb's table is partial and in-frame only. This sample has fewer than 120,000 clones; 88% occur once, and the top ten carry 1.5% to 2%. The specimen was peripheral blood, collected on day 0 of AZD1222 vaccination. Source of these receptors: an adult in good health. The CDR3 runs from the conserved cysteine through the conserved F or W. D genes are given only for firm matches.

V gene,D gene,J gene,CDR3 protein
TRBV5-1,NA,TRBJ1-6,CASSLGSDSPLHF
TRBV6-5,NA,TRBJ2-7,CASSPLSYEQYF
TRBV15,TRBD1,TRBJ1-4,CATSRDEGRGRAEKLFF
TRBV29-1,TRBD1,TRBJ1-3,CSVEEGANSGNTIYF
TRBV7-6,NA,TRBJ2-2,CASSLDWGPNTGELFF
TRBV19,TRBD2,TRBJ2-7,CASSITAGDYEQYF
TRBV27,TRBD2,TRBJ2-7,CASIARTGGFREQYF
TRBV5-6,TRBD1,TRBJ2-6,CASSHWTGYSGANVLTF
TRBV7-2,NA,TRBJ1-5,CASSLVGRGRFQPQHF
TRBV7-9,TRBD2,TRBJ2-1,CASSLGAGGPNEQFF
TRBV9,TRBD1,TRBJ1-1,CASSARTGVPEAFF
TRBV10-1,TRBD2,TRBJ2-1,CASSLRLAGTYNEQFF
TRBV20-1,NA,TRBJ2-7,CSANREGQYF
TRBV6-4,TRBD2,TRBJ2-1,CASSDTSGAYEQFF
TRBV10-2,NA,TRBJ1-5,CASRQSYSNQPQHF
TRBV30,NA,TRBJ1-1,CAWKVESFLEAFF
TRBV30,TRBD1,TRBJ1-1,CASWGRKTGTGDTEAFF
TRBV3-1/TRBV3-2,NA,TRBJ1-6,CASSQEWSERNSPLHF
TRBV19,TRBD2,TRBJ2-3,CASRYQAGVTDTQYF
TRBV10-1,TRBD1,TRBJ2-3,CASSEFGQGAADTQYF
TRBV5-4,TRBD1,TRBJ1-2,CASSPGDRGRNYGYTF
TRBV3-1/TRBV3-2,NA,TRBJ2-7,CASSPLRLSYEQYF
TRBV9,NA,TRBJ2-5,CASSVASRPQETQYF
TRBV6-5,NA,TRBJ2-5,CASSWDLSKTQYF
TRBV12-3/TRBV12-4,NA,TRBJ1-3,CASSLDRNTIYF
TRBV13,NA,TRBJ2-7,CASSLNPGVYEQYF
TRBV10-1,NA,TRBJ2-3,CASSKEGTGTDTQYF
TRBV14,NA,TRBJ1-1,CASSLTWDTEAFF
TRBV5-1,NA,TRBJ1-1,CASSFNEGGPEAFF
TRBV19,TRBD1,TRBJ2-5,CASSKDRGETQYF
TRBV27,TRBD2,TRBJ2-7,CASSLGGTSGRRALEQYF
TRBV4-1,NA,TRBJ2-1,CASSQERDGYNEQFF
TRBV5-6,NA,TRBJ1-1,CASCDWGAVTEAFF
TRBV20-1,NA,TRBJ1-2,CSASGMADPYGYTF
TRBV6-5,NA,TRBJ2-5,CASSLGGPQETQYF
TRBV28,TRBD1,TRBJ1-2,CASSPPRAGGFYGYTF
TRBV4-2,TRBD1,TRBJ2-1,CASSRGHRGFNFNDEQFF
TRBV19,TRBD1,TRBJ1-2,CASSRSGQGSYGYTF
TRBV27,NA,TRBJ1-1,CASSEQGNTEAFF
TRBV5-1,NA,TRBJ1-2,CASSLPLPGGYTF
TRBV29-1,NA,TRBJ1-5,CSVTTGTGNQPQHF
TRBV19,NA,TRBJ1-1,CASSIGRTEAFF
TRBV6-5,NA,TRBJ2-7,CASRSGSHSYEQYF
TRBV19,TRBD1,TRBJ1-6,CASRGTGNSPLHF
TRBV19,TRBD2,TRBJ2-5,CASSTTAGTSGLGRETQYF
TRBV4-2,TRBD1,TRBJ1-1,CASGQGAGHTEAFF
TRBV27,NA,TRBJ1-5,CASSNRWGSNQPQHF
TRBV30,NA,TRBJ2-7,CAWQPPGTSEAYEQYF
TRBV6-5,NA,TRBJ1-5,CASSANRSNQPQHF
TRBV30,NA,TRBJ1-4,CAWSVPGQDNEKLFF
TRBV5-1,NA,TRBJ1-4,CASSLNWDEKLFF
TRBV20-1,NA,TRBJ1-1,CSGAQGTEAFF
TRBV4-1,NA,TRBJ1-2,CASSQGRGYTF
TRBV27,NA,TRBJ1-5,CASSLTGGSNQPQHF
TRBV5-1,NA,TRBJ1-1,CASSITRDGLNTEAFF
TRBV6-5,NA,TRBJ1-1,CASSYVGGGTEAFF
TRBV19,NA,TRBJ1-5,CASSPRGLGNQPQHF
TRBV7-9,TRBD1,TRBJ2-6,CASSWTGGSGANVLTF